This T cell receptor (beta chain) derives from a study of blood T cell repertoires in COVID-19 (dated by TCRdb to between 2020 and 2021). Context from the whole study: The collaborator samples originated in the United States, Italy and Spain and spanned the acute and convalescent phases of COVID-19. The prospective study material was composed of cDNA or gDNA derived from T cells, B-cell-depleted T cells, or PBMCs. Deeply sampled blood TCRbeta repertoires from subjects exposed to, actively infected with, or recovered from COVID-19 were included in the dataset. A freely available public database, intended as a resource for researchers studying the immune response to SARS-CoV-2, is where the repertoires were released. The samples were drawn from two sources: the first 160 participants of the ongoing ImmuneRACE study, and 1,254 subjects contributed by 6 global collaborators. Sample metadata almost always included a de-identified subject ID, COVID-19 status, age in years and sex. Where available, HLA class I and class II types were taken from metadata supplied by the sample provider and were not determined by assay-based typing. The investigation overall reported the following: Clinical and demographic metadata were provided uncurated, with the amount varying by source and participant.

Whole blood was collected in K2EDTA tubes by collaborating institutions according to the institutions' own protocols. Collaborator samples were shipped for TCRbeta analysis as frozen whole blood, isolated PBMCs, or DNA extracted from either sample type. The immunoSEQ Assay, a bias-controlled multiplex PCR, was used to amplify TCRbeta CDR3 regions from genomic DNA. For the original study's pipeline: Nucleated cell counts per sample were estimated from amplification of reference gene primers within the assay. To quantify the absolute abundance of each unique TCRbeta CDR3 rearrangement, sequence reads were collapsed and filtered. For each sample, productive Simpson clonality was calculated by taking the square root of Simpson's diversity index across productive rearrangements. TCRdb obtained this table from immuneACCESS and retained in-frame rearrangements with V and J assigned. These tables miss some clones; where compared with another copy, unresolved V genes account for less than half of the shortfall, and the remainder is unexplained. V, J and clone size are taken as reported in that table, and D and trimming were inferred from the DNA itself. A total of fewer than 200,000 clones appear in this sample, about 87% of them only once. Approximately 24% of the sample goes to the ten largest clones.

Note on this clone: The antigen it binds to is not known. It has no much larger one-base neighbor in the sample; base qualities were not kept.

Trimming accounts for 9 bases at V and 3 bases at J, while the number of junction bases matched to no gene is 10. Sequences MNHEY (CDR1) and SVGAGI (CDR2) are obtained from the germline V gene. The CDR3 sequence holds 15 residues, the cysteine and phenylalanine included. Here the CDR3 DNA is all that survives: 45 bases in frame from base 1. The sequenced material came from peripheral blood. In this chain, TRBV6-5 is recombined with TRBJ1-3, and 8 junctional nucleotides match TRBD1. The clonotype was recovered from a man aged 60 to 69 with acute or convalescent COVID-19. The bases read TGTGCCAGTTTTGGTGGACAGGGATATGGAAACACCATATATTTT. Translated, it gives CASFGGQGYGNTIYF.